This TCR beta chain stems from a study of T cells in Graves' hyperthyroidism and ophthalmopathy. Study-wide points: In simple terms, a model built on 13 V-J features told ophthalmopathy apart from stable hyperthyroidism. Ophthalmopathy, as predicted by the model, came a median approximately 5.9 months after the prediction.

Stable disease denoted Graves' hyperthyroidism without ophthalmopathy progression within 18 months. Newly diagnosed patients aged 18 to 65 had hyperthyroidism of under 2 months' duration. This clonotype was observed many times. What it binds is not known. CDR1 and CDR2 from the germline V gene are SGHVS and FNYEAQ. The CDR3 totals 14 residues. Trimming took 4 bases from V and 6 from J, leaving 13 bases between them. Amplification of TCR beta CDR3 regions was performed using RNA transcripts as template. HTBI primers were employed in a first-round RT-PCR of the TCR CDR3. TCRdb reprocessed the multiplex PCR reads with MiXCR, giving one entry per CDR3 protein. The data hold 450,000 to 600,000 distinct CDR3 sequences, with approximately 14% observed a single time.

Sequenced input: blood. V usage is TRBV7-6 and J usage is TRBJ2-1; tentatively, D is TRBD2 (6 bases). This sequence was found in a woman in her forties with Graves' hyperthyroidism. The CDR3 DNA reads TGTGCCAGCAGCTGGGGAGGCGCGAGCAATGAGCAGTTCTTC. It codes for CASSWGGASNEQFF.